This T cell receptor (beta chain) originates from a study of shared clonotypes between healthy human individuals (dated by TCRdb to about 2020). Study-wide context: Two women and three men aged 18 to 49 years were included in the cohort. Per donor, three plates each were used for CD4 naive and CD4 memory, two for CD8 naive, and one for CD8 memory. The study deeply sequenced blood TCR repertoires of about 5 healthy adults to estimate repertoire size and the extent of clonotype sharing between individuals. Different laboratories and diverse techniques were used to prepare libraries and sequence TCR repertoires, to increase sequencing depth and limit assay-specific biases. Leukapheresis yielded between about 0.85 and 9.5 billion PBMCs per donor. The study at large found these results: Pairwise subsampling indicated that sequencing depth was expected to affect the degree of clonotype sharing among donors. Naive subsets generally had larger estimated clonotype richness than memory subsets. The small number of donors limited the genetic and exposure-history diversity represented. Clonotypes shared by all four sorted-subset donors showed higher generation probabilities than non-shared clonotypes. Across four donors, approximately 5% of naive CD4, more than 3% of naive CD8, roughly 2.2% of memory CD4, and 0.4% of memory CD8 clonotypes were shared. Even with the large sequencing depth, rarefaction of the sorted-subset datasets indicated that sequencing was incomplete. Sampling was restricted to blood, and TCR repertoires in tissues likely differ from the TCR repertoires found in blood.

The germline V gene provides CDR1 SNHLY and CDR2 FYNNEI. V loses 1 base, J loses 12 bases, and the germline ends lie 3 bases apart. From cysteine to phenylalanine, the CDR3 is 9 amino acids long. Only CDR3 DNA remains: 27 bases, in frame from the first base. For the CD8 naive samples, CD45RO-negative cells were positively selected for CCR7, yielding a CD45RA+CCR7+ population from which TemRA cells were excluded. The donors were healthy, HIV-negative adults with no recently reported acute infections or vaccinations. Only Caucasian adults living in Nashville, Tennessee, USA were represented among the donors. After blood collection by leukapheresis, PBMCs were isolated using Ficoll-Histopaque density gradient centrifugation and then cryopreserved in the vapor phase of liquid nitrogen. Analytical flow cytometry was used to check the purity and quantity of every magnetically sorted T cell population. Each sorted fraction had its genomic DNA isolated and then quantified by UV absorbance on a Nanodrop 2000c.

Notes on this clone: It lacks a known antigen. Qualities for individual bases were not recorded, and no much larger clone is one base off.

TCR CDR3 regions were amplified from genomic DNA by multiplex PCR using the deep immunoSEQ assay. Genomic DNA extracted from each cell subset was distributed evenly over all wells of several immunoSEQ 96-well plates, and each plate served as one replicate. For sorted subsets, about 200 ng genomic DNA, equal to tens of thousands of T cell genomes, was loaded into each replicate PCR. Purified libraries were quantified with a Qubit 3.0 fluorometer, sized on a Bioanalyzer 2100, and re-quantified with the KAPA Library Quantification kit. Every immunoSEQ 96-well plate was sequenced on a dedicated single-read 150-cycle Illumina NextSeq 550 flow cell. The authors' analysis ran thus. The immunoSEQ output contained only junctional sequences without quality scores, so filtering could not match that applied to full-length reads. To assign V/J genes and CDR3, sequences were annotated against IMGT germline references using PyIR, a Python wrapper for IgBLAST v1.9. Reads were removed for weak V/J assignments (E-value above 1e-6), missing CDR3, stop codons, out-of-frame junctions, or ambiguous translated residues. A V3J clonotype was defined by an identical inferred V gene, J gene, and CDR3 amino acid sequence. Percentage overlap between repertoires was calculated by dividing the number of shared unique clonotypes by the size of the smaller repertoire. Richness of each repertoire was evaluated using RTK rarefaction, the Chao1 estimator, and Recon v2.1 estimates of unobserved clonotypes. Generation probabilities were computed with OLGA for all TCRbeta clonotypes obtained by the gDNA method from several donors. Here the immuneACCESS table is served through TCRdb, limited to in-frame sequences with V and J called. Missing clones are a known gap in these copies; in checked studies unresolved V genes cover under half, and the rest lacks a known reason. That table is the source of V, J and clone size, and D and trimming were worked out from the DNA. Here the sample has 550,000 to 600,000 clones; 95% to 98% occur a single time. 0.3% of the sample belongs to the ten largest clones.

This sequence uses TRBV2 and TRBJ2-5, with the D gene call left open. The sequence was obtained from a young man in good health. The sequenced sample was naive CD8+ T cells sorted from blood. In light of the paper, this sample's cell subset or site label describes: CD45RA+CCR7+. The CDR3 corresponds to CASSEGKYF. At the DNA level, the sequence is TGTGCCAGCAGTGAAGGGAAGTACTTC.